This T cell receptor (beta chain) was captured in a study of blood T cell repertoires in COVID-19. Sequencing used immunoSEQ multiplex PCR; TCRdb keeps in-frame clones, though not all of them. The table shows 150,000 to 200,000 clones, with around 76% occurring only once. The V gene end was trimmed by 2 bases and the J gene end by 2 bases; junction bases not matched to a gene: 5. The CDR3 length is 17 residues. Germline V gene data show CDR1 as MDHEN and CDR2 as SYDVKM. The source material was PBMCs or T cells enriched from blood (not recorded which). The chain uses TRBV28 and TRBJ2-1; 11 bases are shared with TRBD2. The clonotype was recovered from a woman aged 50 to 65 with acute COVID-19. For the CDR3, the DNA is TGTGCCAGCAGTTTACCGGGACTAGCGGCGACCTACAATGAGCAGTTCTTC. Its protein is CASSLPGLAATYNEQFF.